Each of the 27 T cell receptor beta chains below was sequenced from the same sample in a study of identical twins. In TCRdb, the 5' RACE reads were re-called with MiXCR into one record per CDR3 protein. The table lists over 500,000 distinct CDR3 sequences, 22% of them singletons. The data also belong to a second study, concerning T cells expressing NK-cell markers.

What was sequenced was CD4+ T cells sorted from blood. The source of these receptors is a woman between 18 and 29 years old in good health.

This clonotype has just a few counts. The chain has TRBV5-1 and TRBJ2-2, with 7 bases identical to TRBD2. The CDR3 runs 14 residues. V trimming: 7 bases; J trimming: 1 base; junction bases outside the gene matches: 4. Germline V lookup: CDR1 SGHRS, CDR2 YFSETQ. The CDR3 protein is CASHRGENTGELFF. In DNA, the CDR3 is TGCGCCAGCCATCGGGGGGAGAACACCGGGGAGCTGTTTTTT.

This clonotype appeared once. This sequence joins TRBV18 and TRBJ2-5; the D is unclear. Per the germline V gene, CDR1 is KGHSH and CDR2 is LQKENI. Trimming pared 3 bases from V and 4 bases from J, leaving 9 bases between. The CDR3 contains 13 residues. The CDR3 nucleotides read TGTGCCAGCTCACCCGCGTACGGAGAGACCCAGTACTTC. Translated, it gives CASSPAYGETQYF.

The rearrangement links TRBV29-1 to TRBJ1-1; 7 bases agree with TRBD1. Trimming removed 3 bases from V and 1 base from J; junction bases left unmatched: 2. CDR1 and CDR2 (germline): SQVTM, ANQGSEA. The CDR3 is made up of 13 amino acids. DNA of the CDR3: TGCAGCGTTGATGGGACAGCGAACACTGAAGCTTTCTTT. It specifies CSVDGTANTEAFF. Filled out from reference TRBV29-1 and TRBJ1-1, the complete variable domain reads SAVISQKPSRDICQRGTSLTIQCQVDSQVTMMFWYRQQPGQSLTLIATANQGSEATYESGFVIDKFPISRPNLTFSTLTVSNMSPEDSSIYLCSVDGTANTEAFFGQGTRLTVV.

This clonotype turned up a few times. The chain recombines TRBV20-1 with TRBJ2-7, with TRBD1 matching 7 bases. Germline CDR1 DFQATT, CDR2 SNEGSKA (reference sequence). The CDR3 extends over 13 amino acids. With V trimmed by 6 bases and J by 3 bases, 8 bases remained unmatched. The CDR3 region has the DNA TGCAGTGCAAAGACCGGGACAGACTACGAGCAGTACTTC. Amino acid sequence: CSAKTGTDYEQYF.

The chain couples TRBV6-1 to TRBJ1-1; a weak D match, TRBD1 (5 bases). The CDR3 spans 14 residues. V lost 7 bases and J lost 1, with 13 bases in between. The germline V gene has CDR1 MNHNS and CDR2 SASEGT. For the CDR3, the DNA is TGTGCCAGCACTCGCGGGACGGGGAACACTGAAGCTTTCTTT. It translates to CASTRGTGNTEAFF.

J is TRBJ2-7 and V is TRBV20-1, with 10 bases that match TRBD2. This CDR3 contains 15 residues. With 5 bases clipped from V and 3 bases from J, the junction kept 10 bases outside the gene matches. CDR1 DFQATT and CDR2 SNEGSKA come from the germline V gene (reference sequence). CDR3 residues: CSADPTSGNIYEQYF. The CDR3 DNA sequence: TGCAGTGCTGACCCCACTAGCGGGAACATCTACGAGCAGTACTTC.

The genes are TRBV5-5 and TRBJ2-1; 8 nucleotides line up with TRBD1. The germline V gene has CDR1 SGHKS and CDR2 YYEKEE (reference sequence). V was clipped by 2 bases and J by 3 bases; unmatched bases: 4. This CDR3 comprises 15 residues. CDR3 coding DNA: TGTGCCAGCAGCTTCGGCGGACAGGGCTACAATGAGCAGTTCTTC. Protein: CASSFGGQGYNEQFF.

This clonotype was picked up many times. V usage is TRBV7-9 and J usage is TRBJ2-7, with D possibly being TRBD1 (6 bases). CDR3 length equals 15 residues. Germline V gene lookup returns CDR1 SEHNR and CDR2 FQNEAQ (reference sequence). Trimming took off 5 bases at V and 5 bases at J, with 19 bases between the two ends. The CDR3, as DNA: TGTGCCAGCAGCCTTGGGACAAGCTACTTGGACGAGCAGTACTTC. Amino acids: CASSLGTSYLDEQYF.

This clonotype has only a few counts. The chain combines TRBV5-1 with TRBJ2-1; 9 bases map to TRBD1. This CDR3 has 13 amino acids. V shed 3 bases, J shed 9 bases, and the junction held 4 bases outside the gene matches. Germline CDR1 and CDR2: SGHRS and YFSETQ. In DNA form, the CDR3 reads TGCGCCAGCAGCTGGGACAGGGAGACTGAGCAGTTCTTC. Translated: CASSWDRETEQFF.

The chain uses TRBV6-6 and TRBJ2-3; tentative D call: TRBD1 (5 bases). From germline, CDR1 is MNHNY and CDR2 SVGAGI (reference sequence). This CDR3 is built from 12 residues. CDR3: CAVTAFTDTQYF. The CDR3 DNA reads TGTGCGGTGACAGCGTTCACAGATACGCAGTATTTT.

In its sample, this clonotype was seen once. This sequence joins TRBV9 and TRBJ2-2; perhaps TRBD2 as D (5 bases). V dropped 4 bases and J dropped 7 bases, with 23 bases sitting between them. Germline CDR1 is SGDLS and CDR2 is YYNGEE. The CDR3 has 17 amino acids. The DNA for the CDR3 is TGTGCCAGCAGCCCGGGCCGGGGTGGTAGAGTAGACGGGGAGCTGTTTTTT. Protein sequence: CASSPGRGGRVDGELFF.

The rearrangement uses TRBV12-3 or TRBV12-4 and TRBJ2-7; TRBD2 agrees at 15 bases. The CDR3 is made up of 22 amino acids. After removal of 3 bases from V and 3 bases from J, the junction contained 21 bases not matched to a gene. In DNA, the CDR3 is TGTGCCAGCAGTTTTTTTCCCTACCAGGGACTAGCGGGAGGTCGAGGGAGCTACGAGCAGTACTTC. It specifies CASSFFPYQGLAGGRGSYEQYF.

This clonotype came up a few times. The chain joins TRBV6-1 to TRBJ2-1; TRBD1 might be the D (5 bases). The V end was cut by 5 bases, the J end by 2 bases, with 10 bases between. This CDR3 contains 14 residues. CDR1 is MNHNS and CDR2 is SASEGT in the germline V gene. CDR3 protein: CASSRRQPYNEQFF. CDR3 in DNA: TGTGCCAGCAGTAGAAGACAGCCCTACAATGAGCAGTTCTTC.

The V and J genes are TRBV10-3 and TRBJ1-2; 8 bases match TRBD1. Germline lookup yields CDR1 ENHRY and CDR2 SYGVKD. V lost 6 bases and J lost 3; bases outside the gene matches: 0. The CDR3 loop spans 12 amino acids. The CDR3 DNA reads TGTGCCATCAGACAGGGGGACTATGGCTACACCTTC. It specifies CAIRQGDYGYTF.

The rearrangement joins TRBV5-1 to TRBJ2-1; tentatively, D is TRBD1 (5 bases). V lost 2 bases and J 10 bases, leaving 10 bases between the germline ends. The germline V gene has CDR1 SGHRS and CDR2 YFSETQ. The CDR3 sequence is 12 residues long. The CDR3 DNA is TGCGCCAGCAGCTTCCCAGGGCACGAGCAGTTCTTC. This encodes CASSFPGHEQFF.

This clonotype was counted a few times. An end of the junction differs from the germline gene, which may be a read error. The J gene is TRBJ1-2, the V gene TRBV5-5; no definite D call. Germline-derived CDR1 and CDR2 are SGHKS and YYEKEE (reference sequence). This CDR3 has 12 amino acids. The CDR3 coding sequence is TGTGCCAGCAGCTTGGACGGGCTGGACCTAGCTTTC. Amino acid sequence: CASSLDGLDLAF.

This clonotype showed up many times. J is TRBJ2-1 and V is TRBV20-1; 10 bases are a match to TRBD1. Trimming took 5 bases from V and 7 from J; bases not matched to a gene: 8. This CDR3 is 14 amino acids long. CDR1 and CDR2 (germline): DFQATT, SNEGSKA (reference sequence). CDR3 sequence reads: CSAGGGTGVNEQFF. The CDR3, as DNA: TGCAGTGCTGGAGGGGGGACAGGGGTGAATGAGCAGTTCTTC.

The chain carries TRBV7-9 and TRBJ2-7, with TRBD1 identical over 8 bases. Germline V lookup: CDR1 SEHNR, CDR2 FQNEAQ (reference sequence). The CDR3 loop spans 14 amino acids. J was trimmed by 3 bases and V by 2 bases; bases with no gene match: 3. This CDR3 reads CASSLTGQDYEQYF. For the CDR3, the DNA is TGTGCCAGCAGCTTAACGGGACAGGACTACGAGCAGTACTTC.

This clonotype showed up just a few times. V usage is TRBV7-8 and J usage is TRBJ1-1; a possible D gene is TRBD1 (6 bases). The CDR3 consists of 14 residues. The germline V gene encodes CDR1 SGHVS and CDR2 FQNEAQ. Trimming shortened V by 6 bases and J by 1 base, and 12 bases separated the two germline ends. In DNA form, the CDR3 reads TGTGCCAGCAGGCCAACAGGGCCGAACACTGAAGCTTTCTTT. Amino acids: CASRPTGPNTEAFF.

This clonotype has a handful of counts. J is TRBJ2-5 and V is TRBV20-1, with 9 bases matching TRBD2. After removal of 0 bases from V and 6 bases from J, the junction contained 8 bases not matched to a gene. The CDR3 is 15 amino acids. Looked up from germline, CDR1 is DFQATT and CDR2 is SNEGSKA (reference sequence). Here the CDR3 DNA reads TGCAGTGCTAGAGATCCTAGCGGGGATTTACAGACCCAGTACTTC. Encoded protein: CSARDPSGDLQTQYF.

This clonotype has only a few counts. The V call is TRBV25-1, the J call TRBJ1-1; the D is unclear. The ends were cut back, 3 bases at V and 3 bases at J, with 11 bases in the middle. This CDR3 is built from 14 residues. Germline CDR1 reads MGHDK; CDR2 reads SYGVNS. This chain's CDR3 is CASSDPGEYTEAFF. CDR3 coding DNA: TGTGCCAGCAGTGACCCCGGGGAATACACTGAAGCTTTCTTT. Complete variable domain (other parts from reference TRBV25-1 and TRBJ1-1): EADIYQTPRYLVIGTGKKITLECSQTMGHDKMYWYQQDPGMELHLIHYSYGVNSTEKGDLSSESTVSRIRTEHFPLTLESARPSHTSQYLCASSDPGEYTEAFFGQGTRLTVV.

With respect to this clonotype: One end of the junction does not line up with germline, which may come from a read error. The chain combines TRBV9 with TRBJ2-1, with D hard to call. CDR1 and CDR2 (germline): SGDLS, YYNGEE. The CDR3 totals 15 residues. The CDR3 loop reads CASSVGYVAYNEQFF. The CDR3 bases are TGTGCCAGCAGTGTAGGGTACGTCGCCTACAATGAGCAGTTCTTC.

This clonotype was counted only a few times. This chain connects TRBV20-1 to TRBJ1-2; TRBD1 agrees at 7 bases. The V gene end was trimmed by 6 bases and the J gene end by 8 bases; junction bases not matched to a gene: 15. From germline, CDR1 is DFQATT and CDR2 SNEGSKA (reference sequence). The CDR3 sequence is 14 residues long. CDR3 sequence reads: CSARGQTLRGGYTF. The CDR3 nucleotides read TGCAGTGCCCGAGGTCAGACCCTCAGGGGGGGCTACACCTTC.

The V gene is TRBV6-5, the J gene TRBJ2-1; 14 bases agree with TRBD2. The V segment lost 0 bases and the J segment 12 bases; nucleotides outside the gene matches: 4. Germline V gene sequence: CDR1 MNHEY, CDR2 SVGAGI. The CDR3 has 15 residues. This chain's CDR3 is CASSYSTSGRGMQFF. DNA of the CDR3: TGTGCCAGCAGTTACTCGACTAGCGGGAGGGGGATGCAGTTCTTC.

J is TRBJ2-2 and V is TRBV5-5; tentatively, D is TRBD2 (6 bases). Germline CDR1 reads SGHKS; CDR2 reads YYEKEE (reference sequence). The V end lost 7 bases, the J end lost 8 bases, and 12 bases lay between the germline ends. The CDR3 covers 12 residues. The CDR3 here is CASGRSGGELFF. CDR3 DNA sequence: TGTGCCAGCGGGAGGTCCGGAGGGGAGCTGTTTTTT.

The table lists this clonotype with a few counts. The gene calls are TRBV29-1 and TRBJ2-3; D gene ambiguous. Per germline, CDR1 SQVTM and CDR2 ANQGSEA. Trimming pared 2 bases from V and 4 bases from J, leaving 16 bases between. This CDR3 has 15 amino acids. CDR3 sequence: CSVESMRRASDTQYF. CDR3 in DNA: TGCAGCGTTGAAAGTATGCGCCGGGCCTCAGATACGCAGTATTTT.

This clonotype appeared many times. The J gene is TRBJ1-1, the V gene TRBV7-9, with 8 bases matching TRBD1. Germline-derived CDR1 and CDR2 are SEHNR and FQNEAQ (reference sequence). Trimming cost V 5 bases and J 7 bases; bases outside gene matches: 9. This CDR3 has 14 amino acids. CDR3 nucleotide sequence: TGTGCCAGCAGCATGACAGGGGAGGATCGTGAAGCTTTCTTT. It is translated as CASSMTGEDREAFF.